What follows are 2 T cell receptor beta chains derived from one specimen sequenced in a study of T cells expressing NK-cell markers. Reprocessing the 5' RACE reads, TCRdb reports a single entry for every CDR3 protein and omits DNA. The listing contains 350,000 to 400,000 distinct CDR3 sequences. The specimen sequenced was blood T cells: a sorted CD56 or NKG2C T cell subset, CD4+ or CD8+ T cells, or bulk PBMC T cells (not recorded which). The receptor source for this set is a woman in her forties or fifties in good health.

The V and J genes are TRBV6-5 and TRBJ1-1. The CDR3 runs to 16 residues. Germline-derived CDR1 and CDR2 are MNHEY and SVGAGI. CDR3 loop: CASSYAGGIRNTEAFF.

The J gene is TRBJ2-7, the V gene TRBV12-3 or TRBV12-4. The CDR3 is made up of 14 amino acids. CDR3 sequence reads: CASSSSGRSYEQYF.